Below, 30 T cell receptor beta chains from the same sample are listed, as sequenced in a study of control samples from healthy donors and cancer patients. The method was immunoSEQ multiplex PCR; TCRdb's version includes in-frame clones alone and lacks a portion of them. This sample has around 250,000 clones; roughly 87% occur once, and the top ten carry 13%. The specimen sequenced was PBMCs. The receptors originated from a woman in her fifties or sixties with lung cancer.

This clone was seen once. The rearrangement links TRBV12-3 or TRBV12-4 to TRBJ1-2, with 8 positions matching TRBD1. V gave up 2 bases and J gave up 8 bases; unmatched junction bases: 4. The CDR3 spans 13 residues. The CDR3 bases are TGTGCCAGCAGTTTACGGACAGGGAGCGGCTACACCTTC. Encoded protein: CASSLRTGSGYTF.

The J gene is TRBJ1-1, the V gene TRBV19; 7 nucleotides line up with TRBD1. Germline assignment: CDR1 LNHDA and CDR2 SQIVND (reference sequence). The J segment lost 6 bases and the V segment lost 1 base, leaving 8 bases of the junction unmatched. This CDR3 has 15 residues. The CDR3 nucleotides read TGTGCCAGTAGTATAGTCCCAGGGGGGAGGGCTGAAGCTTTCTTT. It codes for CASSIVPGGRAEAFF.

The genes are TRBV28 and TRBJ2-7; D is uncertain. In germline, CDR1 is MDHEN, CDR2 SYDVKM. This CDR3 region has 14 residues. Trimming pared 2 bases from V and 5 bases from J, leaving 13 bases between. Here the CDR3 DNA reads TGTGCCAGCAGTTTAAGCCTAGGTCTCGACGAGCAGTACTTC. This encodes CASSLSLGLDEQYF.

This chain uses TRBV19 with TRBJ1-1; D is perhaps TRBD1 (6 bases). Looked up from germline, CDR1 is LNHDA and CDR2 is SQIVND (reference sequence). The CDR3 covers 16 residues. Trimming cost V 2 bases and J 5 bases, with 18 bases left between them. The CDR3 spells CASSITRGTRGTEAFF. CDR3 nucleotides: TGTGCCAGTAGTATAACCAGGGGAACAAGAGGTACTGAAGCTTTCTTT.

By share of the sample, this clone is medium-sized. V usage is TRBV19 and J usage is TRBJ1-5, with unresolved D. V lost 4 bases and J lost 7, with 17 bases in between. The CDR3 loop spans 15 amino acids. Germline lookup yields CDR1 LNHDA and CDR2 SQIVND (reference sequence). CDR3 sequence: CASSTSGLKTQPQHF. CDR3 nucleotide sequence: TGTGCCAGTAGTACCTCCGGCCTCAAGACCCAGCCCCAGCATTTT.

V and J are TRBV27 and TRBJ1-6, with D tentatively TRBD1 (5 bases). The ends were cut back, 5 bases at V and 4 bases at J, with 12 bases in the middle. The germline V gene has CDR1 MNHEY and CDR2 SMNVEV (reference sequence). This CDR3 has 15 residues. The CDR3 sequence is CASSLRDGYNSPLHF. For the CDR3, the DNA is TGTGCCAGCAGTCTTCGGGACGGGTATAATTCACCCCTCCACTTT.

The chain employs TRBV7-9 and TRBJ1-1; D is uncertain. This CDR3 has 12 residues. The V end lost 2 bases, the J end lost 6 bases, and 7 bases lay between the germline ends. Per germline, CDR1 SEHNR and CDR2 FQNEAQ (reference sequence). CDR3 nucleotide sequence: TGTGCCAGCAGCTTATCCCCGGCTGAAGCTTTCTTT. It translates to CASSLSPAEAFF.

V is TRBV5-1 and J is TRBJ1-1, with unresolved D. This CDR3 has 14 amino acids. With 0 bases removed from V and 2 bases from J, the gap between germline ends came to 8 bases. In germline, CDR1 is SGHRS, CDR2 YFSETQ. CDR3 nucleotide sequence: TGCGCCAGCAGCTTGGATGGAGCCAACACTGAAGCTTTCTTT. This encodes CASSLDGANTEAFF.

The gene calls are TRBV5-8 and TRBJ1-5, with 8 bases matching TRBD1. Trimming removed 2 bases from V and 4 bases from J; junction bases left unmatched: 5. The CDR3 has 15 amino acids. The germline CDR1 and CDR2 sequences are SGHTS and YDEGEE. The CDR3 sequence is CASSFRQGRNQPQHF. DNA for the CDR3: TGTGCCAGCAGCTTCCGACAGGGGAGAAATCAGCCCCAGCATTTT.

The CDR3 protein is CASSCRDRCQPQHF. The CDR3 DNA follows: TGCGCCAGCAGCTGCCGGGACAGGTGTCAGCCCCAGCATTTT. The chain joins TRBV10-1 to TRBJ1-5, with 8 bases identical to TRBD1. From germline, CDR1 is WNHNN and CDR2 SYGVQD (reference sequence). CDR3 length: 14 amino acids. The V gene end was trimmed by 6 bases and the J gene end by 6 bases; junction bases not matched to a gene: 7.

This clone was counted a single time. The chain employs TRBV3-1 (or the pseudogene TRBV3-2) and TRBJ2-7; TRBD2 matches 8 bases. The CDR3 totals 15 residues. CDR1 is LGHDT and CDR2 is YNNKEL in the germline V gene (reference sequence). With 1 base clipped from V and 6 bases from J, the junction kept 8 bases outside the gene matches. Here the CDR3 reads CASSQGPAGEAEQYF. Here the CDR3 DNA reads TGTGCCAGCAGCCAAGGCCCAGCGGGAGAGGCCGAGCAGTACTTC.

The table lists this clone with a few counts. CDR3 DNA sequence: TGTGCCAGCGTCACGAGTCAGGGGAACACTGAAGCTTTCTTT. Its protein is CASVTSQGNTEAFF. The chain recombines TRBV18 with TRBJ1-1, with D perhaps TRBD1 (5 bases). This CDR3 spans 14 amino acids. V was cut by 8 bases and J by 1 base, with 14 bases left in between. The germline V gene has CDR1 KGHSH and CDR2 LQKENI.

A single count supports this clone. CDR3 DNA: TGTGCCAGCCAAGTCGACCGATCCTACGAGCAGTACTTC. It yields the protein CASQVDRSYEQYF. The rearrangement joins TRBV11-2 to TRBJ2-7; D is undetermined. Germline CDR1 is SGHAT and CDR2 is FQNNGV. V dropped 8 bases and J dropped 1 base, with 12 bases sitting between them. This CDR3 is built from 13 residues.

The J gene is TRBJ1-3, the V gene TRBV13, with D hard to call. With 9 bases removed from V and 0 bases from J, the gap between germline ends came to 12 bases. The CDR3 contains 14 residues. The germline gives CDR1 PRHDT, CDR2 FYEKMQ (reference sequence). The CDR3 DNA reads as TGTGCCAGTACGAGGGCGAGCTCTGGAAACACCATATATTTT. Protein: CASTRASSGNTIYF. The whole variable domain, remainder taken from reference TRBV13 and TRBJ1-3, is AAGVIQSPRHLIKEKRETATLKCYPIPRHDTVYWYQQGPGQDPQFLISFYEKMQSDKGSIPDRFSAQQFSDYHSELNMSSLELGDSALYFCASTRASSGNTIYFGEGSWLTVV.

This rearrangement joins TRBV29-1 to TRBJ2-1; D might be TRBD2 (5 bases). The germline CDR1 and CDR2 sequences are SQVTM and ANQGSEA. V was pared by 5 bases and J by 2 bases, with 13 bases between. The CDR3 is 14 residues long. In DNA, the CDR3 is TGCAGCGTTTCACGGGGAAACCCCTACAATGAGCAGTTCTTC. Protein: CSVSRGNPYNEQFF.

This sequence joins TRBV5-1 and TRBJ1-2; 9 bases agree with TRBD1. The V segment lost 4 bases and the J segment 4 bases; nucleotides outside the gene matches: 8. Germline loops: CDR1 SGHRS, CDR2 YFSETQ. The CDR3 totals 15 residues. CDR3 DNA: TGCGCCAGCAGCGTGGACAGGGGCGGGGGCTATGGCTACACCTTC. Encoded protein: CASSVDRGGGYGYTF.

The chain combines TRBV11-3 with TRBJ2-5; D unclear. V lost 1 base and J 0 bases, leaving 12 bases between the germline ends. In germline, CDR1 is SGHNT, CDR2 YENEEA. The CDR3 sequence is 16 residues long. The CDR3 loop reads CASSLGPYRYQETQYF. The CDR3 bases are TGTGCCAGCAGCTTAGGCCCCTACCGGTACCAAGAGACCCAGTACTTC.

This clone was recorded a few times. This chain connects TRBV2 to TRBJ1-2, with D hard to call. The CDR3 is made up of 13 amino acids. Looked up from germline, CDR1 is SNHLY and CDR2 is FYNNEI. Between the trimmed V and J ends, which lost 7 bases and 0 bases, there was a span of 9 bases. The CDR3 sequence is CASIAGANYGYTF. CDR3 nucleotide sequence: TGTGCCAGCATTGCCGGGGCTAACTATGGCTACACCTTC.

The V and J genes are TRBV6-6 and TRBJ2-5, with D tentatively TRBD1 (6 bases). The CDR3 spans 13 residues. V lost 7 bases and J lost 5, with 14 bases in between. Germline CDR1 reads MNHNY; CDR2 reads SVGAGI (reference sequence). The DNA of the CDR3 is TGTGCCAGCAACCCCAGGGGAGAGGAGACCCAGTACTTC. It translates to CASNPRGEETQYF.

This rearrangement joins TRBV11-2 to TRBJ1-1, with TRBD1 matching over 9 bases. Looked up from germline, CDR1 is SGHAT and CDR2 is FQNNGV. With 5 bases clipped from V and 1 base from J, the junction kept 8 bases outside the gene matches. The CDR3 covers 16 residues. The CDR3 spells CASSPRGGQGNTEAFF. The CDR3 nucleotides read TGTGCCAGCAGCCCTAGGGGGGGACAGGGGAACACTGAAGCTTTCTTT.

The chain employs TRBV6-1 and TRBJ2-1; D might be TRBD2 (6 bases). The CDR3 runs 13 residues. Trimming took off 1 base at V and 8 bases at J, with 9 bases between the two ends. Germline V lookup: CDR1 MNHNS, CDR2 SASEGT. The CDR3 DNA reads TGTGCCAGCAGTGAAGGGGGGGTTTATGAGCAGTTCTTC. Its protein product is CASSEGGVYEQFF.

This chain uses TRBV6-1 with TRBJ2-1, with D possibly being TRBD1 or TRBD2 (5 bases each). The germline gives CDR1 MNHNS, CDR2 SASEGT. This CDR3 comprises 17 residues. The V and J ends lost 2 bases and 0 bases respectively, with 14 bases between them. The CDR3 sequence: CASSEMVGGSSYNEQFF. In nucleotides, the CDR3 is TGTGCCAGCAGTGAAATGGTTGGGGGAAGCTCCTACAATGAGCAGTTCTTC.

This clone appeared once. This chain links TRBV5-1 with TRBJ2-7, with a weak D call TRBD1 (6 bases). Trimming removed 2 bases from V and 5 bases from J, with 17 bases in between. The length of the CDR3 is 15 residues. CDR1 and CDR2 (germline): SGHRS, YFSETQ. As DNA, the CDR3 is TGCGCCAGCAGCTTACAGGGAACTGCGGCACACGAGCAGTACTTC. This translates into CASSLQGTAAHEQYF.

The chain joins TRBV7-3 to TRBJ2-3, with 12 bases matching TRBD2. The CDR3 length is 17 residues. Germline V gene lookup returns CDR1 SGHTA and CDR2 FQGTGA. The ends lost 5 bases at V and 0 bases at J; junction bases unmatched: 6. CDR3 in DNA: TGTGCCAGCAGCACTAGCGGGGGGACCTATAGCACAGATACGCAGTATTTT. Translated, it gives CASSTSGGTYSTDTQYF.

V is TRBV3-1 (or the pseudogene TRBV3-2) and J is TRBJ1-6; D might be TRBD1 (5 bases). Germline V gene sequence: CDR1 LGHDT, CDR2 YNNKEL (reference sequence). The ends were cut back, 2 bases at V and 7 bases at J, with 15 bases in the middle. The CDR3 is 16 amino acids. CDR3 region: CASSQTGGTINSPLHF. The CDR3 DNA reads TGTGCCAGCAGCCAAACGGGAGGGACCATCAATTCACCCCTCCACTTT.

The chain links TRBV19 to TRBJ1-4; 9 bases are a match to TRBD1. J was trimmed by 6 bases and V by 3 bases; bases with no gene match: 14. Germline V gives CDR1 LNHDA, CDR2 SQIVND (reference sequence). This CDR3 has 18 residues. The CDR3 region is CASSISPTPGTGYEKLFF. The CDR3 DNA reads as TGTGCCAGTAGTATTTCCCCAACCCCCGGGACAGGGTATGAAAAACTGTTTTTT.

The rearrangement links TRBV3-1 (or the pseudogene TRBV3-2) to TRBJ1-4; D call uncertain. The CDR3 loop spans 16 amino acids. Looked up from germline, CDR1 is LGHDT and CDR2 is YNNKEL (reference sequence). V was pared by 0 bases and J by 2 bases, with 10 bases between. CDR3 nucleotides: TGTGCCAGCAGCCAAGATAACAGTGTGACTAATGAAAAACTGTTTTTT. Its protein product is CASSQDNSVTNEKLFF.

The chain employs TRBV10-3 and TRBJ2-1; a weak D match, TRBD1 (5 bases). CDR1 and CDR2 from the germline V gene are ENHRY and SYGVKD. V lost 8 bases and J lost 0, with 5 bases in between. The length of the CDR3 is 12 residues. The CDR3 spells CAIQGSYNEQFF. The CDR3 nucleotides read TGTGCCATCCAGGGCTCCTACAATGAGCAGTTCTTC.

This clone occurred once. Within the sample, other DNA sequences also encode this same CDR3. The rearrangement uses TRBV12-3 or TRBV12-4 and TRBJ2-7; no reliable D call. V shed 1 base and J shed 3 bases, with 7 bases lying between them. This CDR3 contains 13 residues. In DNA, the CDR3 is TGTGCCAGCAGTTTAGAGTTGAGCTACGAGCAGTACTTC. Its translation is CASSLELSYEQYF.

The rearrangement joins TRBV19 to TRBJ2-1, with 13 bases identical to TRBD2. CDR1 and CDR2 from the germline V gene are LNHDA and SQIVND (reference sequence). V was pared by 4 bases and J by 7 bases, with 4 bases of the junction left unmatched. The CDR3 runs 15 residues. This CDR3 is CASSTTSGRGNEQFF. As DNA, the CDR3 is TGTGCCAGTAGTACAACTAGCGGGAGGGGGAATGAGCAGTTCTTC.